This T cell receptor (beta chain) originates from a study of early T cells in non-severe SARS-CoV-2 infection. Across the whole study: Sequenced material consisted of bulk RNA (from unsorted whole blood), and chains were unpaired.

Unique molecular identifiers were attached to individual cDNA molecules. From the 5' RACE reads, TCRdb called clonotypes with MiXCR, one entry per CDR3 protein. The sample consists of tens of thousands of distinct CDR3 sequences, 3.5% to 5.5% of them appearing once. Study results and caveats: Comparison of clonotypes with VDJdb favored anti-spike CD8 responses while missing private and CD4 specificities.

The CDR3 has 18 amino acids. CDR1 and CDR2 (germline): SEHNR, FQNEAQ (reference sequence). The V segment lost 4 bases and the J segment 4 bases; nucleotides outside the gene matches: 10. This clonotype was seen repeatedly, ten times or more. Its antigen remains unknown. The receptor was derived from an adult who was a healthcare worker with PCR-confirmed SARS-CoV-2 infection or an uninfected control (not recorded which). J is TRBJ2-1 and V is TRBV7-9; TRBD2 matches at 13 bases. Sample: whole blood, taken at baseline. CDR3 in amino acids: CASSSTPGTSGIYNEQFF. The CDR3 DNA reads TGTGCCAGCAGCTCGACCCCCGGGACTAGCGGGATATACAATGAGCAGTTCTTC.